These T cell receptor beta chains were read from a single sample in a study of molecular identifiers for immune sequencing clone quantification. TCRdb re-derived calls from the PCR reads in MiXCR, one entry per CDR3 protein. The data hold over 600,000 distinct CDR3 sequences, with just under 20% observed a single time. The sequenced sample was naive CD8+ T cells from blood, with Jurkat cell RNA spiked in. The source is a human donor in good health. Some libraries in this study had Jurkat cell RNA spiked in. CDR3s include the opening cysteine and the closing phenylalanine or tryptophan. A D gene is named only where the DNA matches it firmly. Expanded clones are given a class, and other clones once, few, many or no size at all.

>NA|many|TRBJ1-2|TRBV29-1
TGCAGCGTCGGTGCAGGAGCGGATGGCTACACCTTC
CSVGAGADGYTF
>NA|once|TRBJ2-7|TRBV24-1
TGTGCCACCAGTGACTCAGGGACCGAGCGGTACTTC
CATSDSGTERYF
>NA|many|TRBJ2-7|TRBV12-3/TRBV12-4
TGTGCCAGCAGTTTAGAAGCCGAAATGGGCTACGAGCAGTACTTC
CASSLEAEMGYEQYF
>TRBD2|NA|TRBJ2-7|TRBV4-3
TGCGCCAGCAGCCGAGATGCGGGAGGACCCTACGAGCAGTACTTC
CASSRDAGGPYEQYF
>TRBD1|many|TRBJ2-7|TRBV2
TGTGCCAGCAGTGAACTCGGGGACAGACCCTACGAGCAGTACTTC
CASSELGDRPYEQYF
>NA|few|TRBJ2-7|TRBV27
TGTGCCAGCCGATTGGATCAGGGCGGAGGCGACGAGCAGTACTTC
CASRLDQGGGDEQYF
>TRBD2|NA|TRBJ2-2|TRBV24-1
TGTGCCACCAGTGATCCCACTGGTCGGGAGGGCCGCATCGGGGAGCTGTTTTTT
CATSDPTGREGRIGELFF
>NA|many|TRBJ1-1|TRBV30
TGTGCCTGGGCGCCGGGGGGCACTGAAGCTTTCTTT
CAWAPGGTEAFF
>NA|few|TRBJ2-1|TRBV20-1
TGCAGTGCTAGAGTCGAGGAAGGGGCGGACACACCCTACAATGAGCAGTTCTTC
CSARVEEGADTPYNEQFF
>TRBD1|many|TRBJ1-5|TRBV12-3/TRBV12-4
TGTGCCAGCAGTGACAGGGGGCAGACCGGTCAGCCCCAGCATTTT
CASSDRGQTGQPQHF
>TRBD2|NA|TRBJ2-3|TRBV20-1
TGCAGTGCTAGACTACTAGCGGATACGCAGTATTTT
CSARLLADTQYF
>NA|NA|TRBJ2-1|TRBV3-1
TGTGCCAGCAGCCTGGGTTTTACGGAGGATGAGCAGTTCTTC
CASSLGFTEDEQFF
>TRBD1|few|TRBJ2-1|TRBV7-3
TGTGCCAGCAGCTTAATGGGGACAGGGTATAATGAGCAGTTCTTC
CASSLMGTGYNEQFF
>NA|NA|TRBJ2-7|TRBV6-1
TGTGCCAGCAGTGAATTTCCCAGGTTTAACTCCTACGAGCAGTACTTC
CASSEFPRFNSYEQYF
>NA|few|TRBJ2-3|TRBV6-5
TGTGCCAGCAGTTACGAACATAACACAGATACGCAGTATTTT
CASSYEHNTDTQYF
>TRBD2|few|TRBJ2-1|TRBV20-1
TGCAGTGCTAAAGGACTAGCGGGACTCTACAATGAGCAGTTCTTC
CSAKGLAGLYNEQFF
>TRBD2|many|TRBJ2-7|TRBV20-1
TGCAGTGCTCGGGGGGGTTACGAGCAGTACTTC
CSARGGYEQYF
>NA|NA|TRBJ1-5|TRBV19
TGTGCCACTTACGCCGAGCGGGGTCAGCCCCAGCATTTT
CATYAERGQPQHF
>NA|few|TRBJ2-3|TRBV4-3
TGCGCCAGCAGCCAAGGTTTGTGGGGTAGCACAGATACGCAGTATTTT
CASSQGLWGSTDTQYF
>TRBD1|few|TRBJ2-5|TRBV20-1
TGCAGTGCACAGGGACAGTACCAAGAGACCCAGTACTTC
CSAQGQYQETQYF
>TRBD2|many|TRBJ2-5|TRBV4-1
TGCGCCAGCAGCCAAGAACCTAGCGGGACGGAGACCCAGTACTTC
CASSQEPSGTETQYF
>NA|many|TRBJ1-5|TRBV27
TGTGCCAGCAGTTTATGGGGGACCTTACAGCCCCAGCATTTT
CASSLWGTLQPQHF
>NA|NA|TRBJ2-7|TRBV27
TGTGCCAGCAGTTCCCCCCGGGACTCATCAAACTACGAGCAGTACTTC
CASSSPRDSSNYEQYF